The clone carrying this TCR beta chain was seen once. This record comes from a study of blood T cell repertoires in COVID-19. Study overall: Material from acute and convalescent COVID-19 was sourced from the United States, Italy and Spain.

V was trimmed by 6 bases and J by 10 bases, leaving 19 bases between them. Per germline, CDR1 MNHEY and CDR2 SVGAGI. The CDR3 contains 15 residues. The method was immunoSEQ multiplex PCR; TCRdb's version includes in-frame clones alone and lacks a portion of them. The repertoire holds over 150,000 clones, with around 77% as singletons. Sample: peripheral blood. The TCR sequence derives from a man aged 65 to 85 with acute or convalescent COVID-19. The rearrangement links TRBV6-5 to TRBJ1-6; D may be TRBD1 (6 bases). The CDR3 coding sequence is TGTGCCAGCAGCCGTCTCCTTACAGGGCAGTCACCCCTCCACTTT. It encodes CASSRLLTGQSPLHF.